This TCR beta chain was profiled in a study of technical replicates of blood from several donors. TCRdb keeps only in-frame clones here, not all; method: immunoSEQ multiplex PCR. The data contain 14,000 or so clones, approximately 88% of them singletons. The germline V gene has CDR1 MRHNA and CDR2 SNTAGT. The CDR3 consists of 15 residues. V lost 3 bases, J lost 5 bases, and 2 bases stayed unmatched. Concerning this clone: Other nucleotide sequences in the sample specify the same CDR3.

The V call is TRBV6-4, the J call TRBJ2-2; 11 nucleotides agree with TRBD2. The sequenced material came from PBMCs. The TCR comes from a human donor in good health. The CDR3 DNA reads as TGTGCCAGCAGTGATACTAGCGGGAGTACCGGGGAGCTGTTTTTT. Amino acids: CASSDTSGSTGELFF.